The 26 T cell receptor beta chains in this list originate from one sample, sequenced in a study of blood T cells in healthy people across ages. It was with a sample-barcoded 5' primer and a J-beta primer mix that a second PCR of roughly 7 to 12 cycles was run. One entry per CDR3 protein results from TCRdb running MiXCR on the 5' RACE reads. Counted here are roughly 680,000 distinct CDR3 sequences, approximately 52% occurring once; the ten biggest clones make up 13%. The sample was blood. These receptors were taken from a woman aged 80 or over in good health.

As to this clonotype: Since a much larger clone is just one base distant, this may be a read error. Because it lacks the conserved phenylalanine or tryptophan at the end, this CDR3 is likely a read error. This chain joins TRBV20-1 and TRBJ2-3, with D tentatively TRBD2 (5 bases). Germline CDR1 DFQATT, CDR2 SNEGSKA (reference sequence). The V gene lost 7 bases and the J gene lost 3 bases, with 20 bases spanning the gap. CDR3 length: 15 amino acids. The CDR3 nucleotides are TGCAGTGTCCCGGACTCTAGTCGGTCGACAGATACGCAGTATTAT. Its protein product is CSVPDSSRSTDTQYY.

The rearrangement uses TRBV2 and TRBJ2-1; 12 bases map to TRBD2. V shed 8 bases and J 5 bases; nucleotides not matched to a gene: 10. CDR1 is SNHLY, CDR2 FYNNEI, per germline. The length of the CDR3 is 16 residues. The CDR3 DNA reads TGTGCCAGCTCCCCGAAACGACTAGCGGGGGACAATGAGCAGTTCTTC. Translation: CASSPKRLAGDNEQFF. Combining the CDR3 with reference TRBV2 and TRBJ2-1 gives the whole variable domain EPEVTQTPSHQVTQMGQEVILRCVPISNHLYFYWYRQILGQKVEFLVSFYNNEISEKSEIFDDQFSVERPDGSNFTLKIRSTKLEDSAMYFCASSPKRLAGDNEQFFGPGTRLTVL.

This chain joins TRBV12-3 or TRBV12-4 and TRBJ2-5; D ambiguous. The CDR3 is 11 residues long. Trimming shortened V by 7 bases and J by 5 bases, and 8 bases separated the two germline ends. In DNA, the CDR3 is TGTGCCAGCACCAATAGTGAGACCCAGTACTTC. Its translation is CASTNSETQYF.

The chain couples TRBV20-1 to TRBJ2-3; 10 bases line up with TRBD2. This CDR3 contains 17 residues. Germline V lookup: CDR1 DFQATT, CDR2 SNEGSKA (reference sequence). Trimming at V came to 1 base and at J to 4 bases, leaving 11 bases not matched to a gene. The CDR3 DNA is TGCAGTGCTAGAGGAGCTAGCGGGAGAGGGAGCGCAGATACGCAGTATTTT. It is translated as CSARGASGRGSADTQYF.

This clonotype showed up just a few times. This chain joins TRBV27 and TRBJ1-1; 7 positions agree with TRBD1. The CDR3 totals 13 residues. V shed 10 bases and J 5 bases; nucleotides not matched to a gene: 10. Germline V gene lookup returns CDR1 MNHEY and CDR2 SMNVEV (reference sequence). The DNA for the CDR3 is TGTGCCACCTCGAGACAGGGTCGGACTGAAGCTTTCTTT. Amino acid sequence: CATSRQGRTEAFF.

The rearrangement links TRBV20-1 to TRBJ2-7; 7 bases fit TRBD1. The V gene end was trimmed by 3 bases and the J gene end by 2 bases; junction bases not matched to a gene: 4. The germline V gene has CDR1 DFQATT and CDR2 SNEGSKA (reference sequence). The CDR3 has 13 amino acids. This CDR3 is CSARRQGAYEQYF. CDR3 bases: TGCAGTGCTAGGCGTCAGGGGGCCTACGAGCAGTACTTC.

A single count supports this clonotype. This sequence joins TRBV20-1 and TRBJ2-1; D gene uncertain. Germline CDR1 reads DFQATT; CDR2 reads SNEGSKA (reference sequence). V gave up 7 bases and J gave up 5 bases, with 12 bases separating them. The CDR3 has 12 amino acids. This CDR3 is CSEGRRDNEQFF. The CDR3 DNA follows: TGCAGTGAGGGTCGACGGGACAATGAGCAGTTCTTC.

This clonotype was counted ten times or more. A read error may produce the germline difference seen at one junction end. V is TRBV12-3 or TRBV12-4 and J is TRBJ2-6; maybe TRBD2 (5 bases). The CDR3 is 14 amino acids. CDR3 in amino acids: CASHSAGTANVLTF. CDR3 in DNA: TGTGCCAGCCATTCGGCGGGCACCGCCAACGTCTTGACTTTC.

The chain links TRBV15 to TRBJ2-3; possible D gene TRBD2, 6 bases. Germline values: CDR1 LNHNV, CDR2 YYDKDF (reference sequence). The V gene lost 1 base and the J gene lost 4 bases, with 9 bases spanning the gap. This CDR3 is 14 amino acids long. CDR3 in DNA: TGTGCCACCAGCAGAGCGGGAGAGGCAGATACGCAGTATTTT. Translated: CATSRAGEADTQYF.

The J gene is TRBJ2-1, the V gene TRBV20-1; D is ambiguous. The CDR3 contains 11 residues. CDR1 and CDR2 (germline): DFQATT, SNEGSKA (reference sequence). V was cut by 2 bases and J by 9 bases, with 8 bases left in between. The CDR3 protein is CSARMSGEQFF. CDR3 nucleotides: TGCAGTGCTAGAATGTCTGGTGAGCAGTTCTTC.

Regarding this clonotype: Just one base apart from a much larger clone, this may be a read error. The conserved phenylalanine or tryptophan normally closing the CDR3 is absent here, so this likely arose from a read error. CDR3 sequence (DNA): TGTGCCAGCAGCGTAGACCCCACCAGCTCCTACAATGAGCAGTTCTTA. It encodes CASSVDPTSSYNEQFL. The chain combines TRBV9 with TRBJ2-1; no clear D gene. The CDR3 spans 16 residues. In germline, CDR1 is SGDLS, CDR2 YYNGEE. V was shortened by 0 bases and J by 0 bases, with 10 bases between the two germline ends.

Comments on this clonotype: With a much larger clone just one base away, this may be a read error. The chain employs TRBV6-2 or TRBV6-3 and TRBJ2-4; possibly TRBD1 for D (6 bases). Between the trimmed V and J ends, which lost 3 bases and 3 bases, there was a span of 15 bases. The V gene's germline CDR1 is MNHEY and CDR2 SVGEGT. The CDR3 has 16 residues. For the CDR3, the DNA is TGTGCCAGCAGTTATGGGGACACAAGAGTCAAAAACATTCAGTACTTC. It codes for CASSYGDTRVKNIQYF.

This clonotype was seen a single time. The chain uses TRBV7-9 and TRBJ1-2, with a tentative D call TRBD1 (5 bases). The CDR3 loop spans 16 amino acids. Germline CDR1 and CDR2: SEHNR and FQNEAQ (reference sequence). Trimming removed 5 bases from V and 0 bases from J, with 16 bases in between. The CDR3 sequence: CASSPVRQRSNYGYTF. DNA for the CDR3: TGTGCCAGCAGCCCCGTTCGACAGCGCTCTAACTATGGCTACACCTTC.

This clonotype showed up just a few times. The CDR3 DNA follows: TGCGCCAGCAGCTACGGAGCTCTGTACAATGAGCAGTTCTTC. Translating it yields CASSYGALYNEQFF. The chain recombines TRBV5-1 with TRBJ2-1; no firm D call. This CDR3 comprises 14 residues. Per the germline V gene, CDR1 is SGHRS and CDR2 is YFSETQ. V lost 3 bases, J lost 4 bases, and 11 bases lay in between.

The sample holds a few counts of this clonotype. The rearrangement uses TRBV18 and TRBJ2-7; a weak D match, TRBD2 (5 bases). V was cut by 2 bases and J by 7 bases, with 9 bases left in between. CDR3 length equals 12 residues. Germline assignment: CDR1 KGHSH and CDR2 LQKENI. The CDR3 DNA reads TGTGCCAGCTCACCAACCCGGGATGAGCAGTACTTC. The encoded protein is CASSPTRDEQYF.

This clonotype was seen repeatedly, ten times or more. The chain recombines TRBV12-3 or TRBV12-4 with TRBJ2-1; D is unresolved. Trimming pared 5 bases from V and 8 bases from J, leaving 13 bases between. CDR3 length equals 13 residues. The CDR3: CASSPPRTDEQFF. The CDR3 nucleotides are TGTGCCAGCAGTCCGCCGAGGACGGATGAGCAGTTCTTC.

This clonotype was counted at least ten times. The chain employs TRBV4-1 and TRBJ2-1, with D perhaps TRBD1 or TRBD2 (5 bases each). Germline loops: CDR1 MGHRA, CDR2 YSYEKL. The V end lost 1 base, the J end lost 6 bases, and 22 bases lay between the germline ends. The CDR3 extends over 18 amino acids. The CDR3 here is CASSQARPIGIGGNEQFF. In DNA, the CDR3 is TGCGCCAGCAGCCAAGCACGCCCTATCGGAATTGGGGGCAATGAGCAGTTCTTC.

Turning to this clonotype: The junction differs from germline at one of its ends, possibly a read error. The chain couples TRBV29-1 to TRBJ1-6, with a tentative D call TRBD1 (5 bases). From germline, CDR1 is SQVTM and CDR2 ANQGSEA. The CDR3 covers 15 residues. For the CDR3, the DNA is TGCAGCGCGACCCAGGGTTCCACGGATAATTCACCCCCCCACTTT. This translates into CSATQGSTDNSPPHF.

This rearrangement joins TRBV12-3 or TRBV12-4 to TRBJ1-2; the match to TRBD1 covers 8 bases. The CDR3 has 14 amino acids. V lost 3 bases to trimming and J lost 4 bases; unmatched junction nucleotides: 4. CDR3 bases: TGTGCCAGCAGTTTGACAGGGGTCGTCTATGGCTACACCTTC. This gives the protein CASSLTGVVYGYTF.

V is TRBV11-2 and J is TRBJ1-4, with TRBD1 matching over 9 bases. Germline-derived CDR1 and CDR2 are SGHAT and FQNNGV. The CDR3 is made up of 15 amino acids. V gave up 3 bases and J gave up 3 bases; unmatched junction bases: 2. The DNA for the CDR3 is TGTGCCAGCAGCTTCAGGGACAGGGCTAATGAAAAACTGTTTTTT. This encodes CASSFRDRANEKLFF.

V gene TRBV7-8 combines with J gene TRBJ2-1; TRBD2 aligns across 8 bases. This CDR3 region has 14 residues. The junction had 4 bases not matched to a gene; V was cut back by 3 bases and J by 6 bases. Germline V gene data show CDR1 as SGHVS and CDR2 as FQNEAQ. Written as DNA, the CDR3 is TGTGCCAGCAGCTTGATTGGGACTAGCAATGAGCAGTTCTTC. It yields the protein CASSLIGTSNEQFF.

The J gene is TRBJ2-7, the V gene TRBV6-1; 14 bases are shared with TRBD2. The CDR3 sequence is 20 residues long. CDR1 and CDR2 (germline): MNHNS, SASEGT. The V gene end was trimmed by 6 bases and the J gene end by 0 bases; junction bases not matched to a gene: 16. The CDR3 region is CASRGSSGTSGGRSSYEQYF. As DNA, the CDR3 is TGTGCCAGCAGGGGTTCCTCCGGGACTAGCGGGGGCCGGAGCTCCTACGAGCAGTACTTC.

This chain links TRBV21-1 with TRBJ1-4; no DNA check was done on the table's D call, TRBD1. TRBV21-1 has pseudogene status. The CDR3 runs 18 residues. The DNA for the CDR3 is TGTGCCAGCAGCATCCCGGCCTGGGAAAAGTTGGCTAATGAAAAACTGTTTTTT. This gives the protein CASSIPAWEKLANEKLFF.

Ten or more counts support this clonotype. CDR3 sequence (DNA): TGCGCCAGCGGACCGGATAGCGGGATCCCCGCGGCCAATGAGCAGTTCTTC. It translates to CASGPDSGIPAANEQFF. The V call is TRBV10-2, the J call TRBJ2-1; 8 bases map to TRBD2. Germline assignment: CDR1 WSHSY and CDR2 SAAADI. Losses at the gene ends were 8 bases for V and 6 bases for J; bases not matched to a gene: 18. CDR3 length: 17 residues.

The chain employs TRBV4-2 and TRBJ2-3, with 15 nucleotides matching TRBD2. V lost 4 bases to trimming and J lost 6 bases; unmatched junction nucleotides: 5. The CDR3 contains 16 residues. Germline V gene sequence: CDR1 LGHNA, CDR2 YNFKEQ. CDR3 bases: TGTGCCAGCAGCCCCTGGACTAGCGGGAGGGACGATACGCAGTATTTT. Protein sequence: CASSPWTSGRDDTQYF.

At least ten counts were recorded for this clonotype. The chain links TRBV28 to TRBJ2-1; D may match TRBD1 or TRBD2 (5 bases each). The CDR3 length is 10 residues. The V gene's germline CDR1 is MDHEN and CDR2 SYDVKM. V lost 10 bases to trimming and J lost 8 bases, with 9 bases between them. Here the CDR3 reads CATGAYEQFF. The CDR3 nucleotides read TGTGCCACCGGGGCGTATGAGCAGTTCTTC.